The T cell receptor (beta chain) described here comes from a study of blood T cell repertoires in COVID-19. On the study more broadly: The analysed material was cDNA or gDNA that came from T cells, B-cell-depleted T cells, or PBMCs.

The table came from immunoSEQ multiplex PCR; TCRdb's copy has only in-frame clones and leaves some out. The data hold almost 250,000 clones, with around 89% observed a single time. Donors were grouped by their self-reported clinical history. This clone has more than one count but fewer than ten. Germline values: CDR1 MNHNS, CDR2 SASEGT. The CDR3 is 13 amino acids. Trimming removed 3 bases from V and 8 bases from J; junction bases left unmatched: 6. Sequenced input: PBMCs or T cells enriched from blood (not recorded which). The chain combines TRBV6-1 with TRBJ1-2, with TRBD1 matching 7 bases. The sequence derives from a woman younger than 45 who had recovered from COVID-19. The CDR3 protein is CASSDSTGTGYTF. In DNA form, the CDR3 reads TGTGCCAGCAGTGATTCGACAGGGACGGGCTACACCTTC.